What follows are 3 T cell receptor beta chains derived from one specimen sequenced in a study of early T cells in non-severe SARS-CoV-2 infection. TCRdb processed the 5' RACE reads anew with MiXCR; each CDR3 protein has one entry. The profile shows 35,000 to 45,000 distinct CDR3 sequences, about 5.9% of them singletons. This specimen consisted of whole blood, obtained at baseline. The source of these receptors is an adult who was a healthcare worker with PCR-confirmed SARS-CoV-2 infection or an uninfected control (not recorded which).

The CDR3 loop is CSARDRGSGYEQYF. The CDR3 coding sequence is TGCAGTGCTAGAGATAGGGGTAGCGGCTACGAGCAGTACTTC. The rearrangement joins TRBV20-1 to TRBJ2-7; a possible D gene is TRBD2 (6 bases). V was pared by 0 bases and J by 3 bases, with 12 bases between. The CDR3 extends over 14 amino acids. Per the germline V gene, CDR1 is DFQATT and CDR2 is SNEGSKA (reference sequence).

The gene calls are TRBV15 and TRBJ2-5; unclear D gene. Germline CDR1 LNHNV, CDR2 YYDKDF (reference sequence). CDR3 length: 14 residues. V lost 1 base and J 1 base, leaving 7 bases between the germline ends. The CDR3 sequence is CATSRGQVQETQYF. Written as DNA, the CDR3 is TGTGCCACCAGCAGAGGACAAGTCCAAGAGACCCAGTACTTC.

This clonotype was seen ten or more times. The chain has TRBV30 and TRBJ1-5; no firm D call. Between the trimmed V and J ends, which lost 0 bases and 4 bases, there was a span of 7 bases. The CDR3 runs 13 residues. Germline V lookup: CDR1 GTSNPN, CDR2 SVGIG (reference sequence). This chain's CDR3 is CAWSVRRNQPQHF. CDR3 nucleotide sequence: TGTGCCTGGAGTGTTCGGAGAAATCAGCCCCAGCATTTT.